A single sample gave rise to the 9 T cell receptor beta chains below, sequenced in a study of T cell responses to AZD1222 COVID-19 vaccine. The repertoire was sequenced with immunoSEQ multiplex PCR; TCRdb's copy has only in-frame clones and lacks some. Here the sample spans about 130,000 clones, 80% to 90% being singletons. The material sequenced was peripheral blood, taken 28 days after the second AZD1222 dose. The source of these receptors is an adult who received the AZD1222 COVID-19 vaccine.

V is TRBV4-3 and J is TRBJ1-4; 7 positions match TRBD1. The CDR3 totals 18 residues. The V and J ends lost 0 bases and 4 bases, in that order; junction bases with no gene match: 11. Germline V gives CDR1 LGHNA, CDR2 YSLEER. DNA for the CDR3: TGCGCCAGCAGCCAAGATTTAGTCAGGGGGAGGAGTAATGAAAAACTGTTTTTT. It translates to CASSQDLVRGRSNEKLFF.

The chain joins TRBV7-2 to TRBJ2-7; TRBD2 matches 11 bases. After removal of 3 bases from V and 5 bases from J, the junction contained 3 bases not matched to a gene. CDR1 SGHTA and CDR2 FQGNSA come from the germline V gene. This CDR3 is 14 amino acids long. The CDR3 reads CASSFSGGADEQYF. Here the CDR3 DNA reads TGTGCCAGCAGCTTTAGCGGGGGGGCTGACGAGCAGTACTTC.

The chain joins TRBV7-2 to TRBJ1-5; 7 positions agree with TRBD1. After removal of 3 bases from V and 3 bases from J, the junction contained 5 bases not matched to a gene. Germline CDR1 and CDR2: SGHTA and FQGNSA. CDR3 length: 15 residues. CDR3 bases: TGTGCCAGCAGCTTCTACAGGGGTCCCAATCAGCCCCAGCATTTT. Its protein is CASSFYRGPNQPQHF.

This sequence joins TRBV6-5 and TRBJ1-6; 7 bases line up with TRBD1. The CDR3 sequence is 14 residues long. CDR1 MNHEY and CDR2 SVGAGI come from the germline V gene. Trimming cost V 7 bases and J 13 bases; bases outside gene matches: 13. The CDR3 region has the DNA TGTGCCAGCATCACCGGACAGGCCTCAGGGCCCCTCCACTTT. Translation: CASITGQASGPLHF.

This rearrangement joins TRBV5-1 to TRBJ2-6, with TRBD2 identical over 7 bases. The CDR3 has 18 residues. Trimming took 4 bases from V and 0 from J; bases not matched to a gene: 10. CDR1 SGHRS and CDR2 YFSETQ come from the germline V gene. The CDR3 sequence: CASSGRAEISSGANVLTF. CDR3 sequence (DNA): TGCGCCAGCAGCGGGAGGGCGGAAATTAGCTCTGGGGCCAACGTCCTGACTTTC.

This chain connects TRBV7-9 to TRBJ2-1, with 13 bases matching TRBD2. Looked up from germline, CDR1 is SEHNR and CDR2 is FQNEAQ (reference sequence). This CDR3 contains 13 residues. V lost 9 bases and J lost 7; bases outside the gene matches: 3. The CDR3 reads CASGLAGANEQFF. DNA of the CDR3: TGTGCCAGTGGACTAGCGGGAGCGAATGAGCAGTTCTTC.

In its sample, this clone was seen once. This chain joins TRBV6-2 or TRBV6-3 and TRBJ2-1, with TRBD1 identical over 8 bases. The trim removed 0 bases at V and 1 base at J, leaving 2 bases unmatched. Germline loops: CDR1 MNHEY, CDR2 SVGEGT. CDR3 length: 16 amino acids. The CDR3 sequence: CASSYSRTGSYNEQFF. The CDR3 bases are TGTGCCAGCAGTTACTCCCGGACAGGGTCCTACAATGAGCAGTTCTTC.

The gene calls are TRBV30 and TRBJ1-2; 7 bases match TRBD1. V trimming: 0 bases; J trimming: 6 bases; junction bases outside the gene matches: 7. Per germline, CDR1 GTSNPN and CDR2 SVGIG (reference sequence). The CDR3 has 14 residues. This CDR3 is CAWSVQTGWHGYTF. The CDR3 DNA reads TGTGCCTGGAGTGTACAGACAGGGTGGCATGGCTACACCTTC.

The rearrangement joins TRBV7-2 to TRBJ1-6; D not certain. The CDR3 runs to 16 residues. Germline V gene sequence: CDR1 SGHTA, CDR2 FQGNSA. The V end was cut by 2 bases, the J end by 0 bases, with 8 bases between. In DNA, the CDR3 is TGTGCCAGCAGCTTACAGGCGAGCTCCTATAATTCACCCCTCCACTTT. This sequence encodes CASSLQASSYNSPLHF.